This is a list of T cell receptor beta chains from one sample in a study of vaccination effects on CD4 cells after COVID-19. Assay used: immunoSEQ multiplex PCR; TCRdb lists only in-frame clones, some missing. The table has tens of thousands of clones, approximately 81% seen once; the top ten hold 0.95% to 1.5%. These TCRs' antigens remain unknown. Here the sequenced sample was CD4+ T cells from PBMCs cultured with HCoV-229E spike peptides, taken after COVID-19 vaccination. The receptors derive from a human donor who received a COVID-19 vaccine. Each CDR3 is given with its conserved first and last residue. D genes are given only for firm matches. The size entry is marked missing in some rows and otherwise reads once, few, many or a size class.

V gene	clone size	J gene	D gene	CDR3 protein	CDR3 DNA
TRBV6-6	.	TRBJ1-5	.	CASSYWDGQPQHF	TGTGCCAGCAGTTACTGGGATGGCCAGCCCCAGCATTTT
TRBV6-5	.	TRBJ2-1	.	CASSYRGNEQFF	TGTGCCAGCAGTTATCGAGGTAATGAGCAGTTCTTC
TRBV24-1	.	TRBJ2-5	TRBD2	CATQSSAGGLETQYF	TGTGCCACCCAAAGCTCAGCGGGGGGGCTAGAGACCCAGTACTTC
TRBV5-1	.	TRBJ2-2	.	CASSLRPNVFPGELFF	TGCGCCAGCAGCTTACGACCGAACGTTTTTCCCGGGGAGCTGTTTTTT
TRBV2	once	TRBJ2-5	TRBD1	CASEGGQGSETQYF	TGTGCCAGTGAAGGGGGACAGGGTTCGGAGACCCAGTACTTC
TRBV19	few	TRBJ2-2	.	CASYGFEGGTGELFF	TGTGCCAGTTACGGATTCGAGGGAGGTACCGGGGAGCTGTTTTTT
TRBV29-1	.	TRBJ2-3	TRBD2	CSVENLASGGPTDTQYF	TGCAGCGTTGAAAACCTAGCTAGCGGGGGGCCGACAGATACGCAGTATTTT
TRBV5-1	.	TRBJ1-1	.	CASSQRTGGMTEAFF	TGCGCCAGCAGCCAACGGACGGGAGGGATGACTGAAGCTTTCTTT
TRBV10-3	.	TRBJ2-2	.	CAISEFSPGELFF	TGTGCCATCAGTGAATTTAGCCCCGGGGAGCTGTTTTTT
TRBV7-2	.	TRBJ1-2	.	CASSFAGPRGYTF	TGTGCCAGCAGCTTCGCTGGCCCTCGAGGCTACACCTTC
TRBV6-6	.	TRBJ2-5	.	CASSYNVGAGQETQYF	TGTGCCAGCAGTTACAACGTGGGGGCGGGCCAAGAGACCCAGTACTTC
TRBV29-1	.	TRBJ2-3	.	CSSTGAGATDTQYF	TGCAGCTCGACGGGGGCAGGGGCAACAGATACGCAGTATTTT
TRBV24-1	.	TRBJ2-3	.	CATSDFGRGSYTQYF	TGTGCCACCAGTGATTTTGGCAGGGGATCATATACGCAGTATTTT
TRBV20-1	few	TRBJ1-2	.	CSASLRNYGYTF	TGCAGTGCTAGTTTGCGTAACTATGGCTACACCTTC
TRBV2	.	TRBJ2-1	.	CASSGEVRVSYNEQFF	TGTGCCAGCAGTGGTGAGGTCAGGGTCTCCTACAATGAGCAGTTCTTC
TRBV24-1	.	TRBJ2-3	TRBD2	CATSDRGLTSGDTQYF	TGTGCCACCAGTGATCGAGGACTGACTAGCGGAGATACGCAGTATTTT
TRBV18	.	TRBJ1-2	.	CASSPKTDDYGYTF	TGTGCCAGCTCACCCAAGACAGATGACTATGGCTACACCTTC
TRBV7-2	.	TRBJ1-1	.	CASSLRPLGTEAFF	TGTGCCAGCAGCTTACGTCCTTTGGGCACTGAAGCTTTCTTT
TRBV5-1	.	TRBJ1-1	.	CASSSQGLDTEAFF	TGCGCCAGCAGTAGCCAGGGGCTTGACACTGAAGCTTTCTTT
TRBV24-1	.	TRBJ1-1	.	CATSNGGRGGTEAFF	TGTGCCACCAGTAATGGGGGGCGCGGAGGCACTGAAGCTTTCTTT
TRBV11-2	.	TRBJ2-1	.	CASSLGLGLASNEQFF	TGTGCCAGCAGCTTAGGACTAGGCCTAGCCAGTAATGAGCAGTTCTTC
TRBV6-2/TRBV6-3	.	TRBJ1-1	TRBD1	CASSAPGQGNTEAFF	TGTGCCAGCAGCGCACCGGGACAGGGGAACACTGAAGCTTTCTTT
TRBV5-1	.	TRBJ1-2	.	CASSFSMETGTNYGYTF	TGCGCCAGCAGCTTTTCCATGGAAACAGGAACTAACTATGGCTACACCTTC
TRBV5-1	.	TRBJ1-1	TRBD1	CASSLGDRVRDTEAFF	TGCGCCAGCAGCTTAGGGGACAGGGTGCGGGATACTGAAGCTTTCTTT
TRBV5-1	.	TRBJ1-1	TRBD1	CASSFRWTTGLNTEAFF	TGCGCCAGCAGCTTCCGCTGGACGACAGGGTTGAACACTGAAGCTTTCTTT
TRBV7-9	.	TRBJ1-1	.	CASRPRGSTEAFF	TGTGCCAGTCGGCCCCGAGGAAGCACTGAAGCTTTCTTT
TRBV7-2	.	TRBJ2-5	.	CASSPVRGRETQYF	TGTGCCAGCAGCCCGGTGAGGGGAAGGGAGACCCAGTACTTC
TRBV3-1/TRBV3-2	.	TRBJ1-1	.	CASSQVGSLVEAFF	TGTGCCAGCAGCCAAGTGGGCAGCTTAGTCGAAGCTTTCTTT
TRBV7-2	.	TRBJ2-2	.	CASSLVAVNTGELFF	TGTGCCAGCAGCTTAGTCGCAGTAAACACCGGGGAGCTGTTTTTT
TRBV5-6	.	TRBJ1-3	TRBD1	CASSLAQGGGNTIYF	TGTGCCAGCAGCTTGGCGCAGGGGGGGGGAAACACCATATATTTT
TRBV15	.	TRBJ1-5	.	CATSREYVGAQPQHF	TGTGCCACCAGCAGAGAATACGTGGGGGCTCAGCCCCAGCATTTT
TRBV21-1	few	TRBJ1-3	.	CASSKALSPRNTIYF	TGTGCCAGCAGCAAAGCCCTCAGTCCGAGAAACACCATATATTTT
TRBV13	.	TRBJ2-3	TRBD2	CASSPGLAGYQRTDTQYF	TGTGCCAGCAGCCCGGGACTAGCGGGCTATCAGCGAACAGATACGCAGTATTTT
TRBV5-1	.	TRBJ1-1	.	CASSFGPNTEAFF	TGCGCCAGCAGCTTCGGCCCGAACACTGAAGCTTTCTTT
TRBV11-2	.	TRBJ2-5	.	CASSPTTPPEGTQYF	TGTGCCAGCAGCCCGACGACTCCTCCGGAGGGGACCCAGTACTTC
TRBV5-6	.	TRBJ1-1	TRBD1	CASSLGWTGTAAFF	TGTGCCAGCAGCTTGGGTTGGACAGGGACGGCAGCTTTCTTT
TRBV5-1	.	TRBJ2-2	TRBD2	CASSLGAGVNTGELFF	TGCGCCAGCAGCTTGGGAGCGGGGGTGAACACCGGGGAGCTGTTTTTT
TRBV5-1	.	TRBJ1-5	TRBD1	CASSLSGQGHQPQHF	TGCGCCAGCAGCTTGAGTGGACAGGGGCATCAGCCCCAGCATTTT
TRBV5-1	.	TRBJ1-1	TRBD1	CASSLDRGNTEAFF	TGCGCCAGCAGCTTGGACAGGGGGAACACTGAAGCTTTCTTT
TRBV11-3	once	TRBJ2-1	.	CASSLGTWDEQFF	TGTGCCAGCAGCTTAGGGACATGGGATGAGCAGTTCTTC
TRBV3-1/TRBV3-2	.	TRBJ2-1	TRBD1	CASSQNSGTGIHNEQFF	TGTGCCAGCAGCCAGAACTCCGGGACAGGGATTCACAATGAGCAGTTCTTC
TRBV7-2	.	TRBJ1-1	.	CASSLVSRDTEAFF	TGTGCCAGCAGTCTGGTCAGTAGGGACACTGAAGCTTTCTTT
TRBV9	once	TRBJ2-4	.	CASSLDPKNIQYF	TGTGCCAGCAGCCTAGATCCCAAAAACATTCAGTACTTC
TRBV30	few	TRBJ1-1	.	CAWSVRGTNTEAFF	TGTGCCTGGAGTGTACGGGGTACTAACACTGAAGCTTTCTTT
TRBV6-5	.	TRBJ1-5	.	CASSTHRGPNQPQHF	TGTGCCAGCAGCACACATCGCGGGCCAAATCAGCCCCAGCATTTT